This record concerns one T cell receptor (beta chain) sequence. The antigen is undetermined. The data were obtained in a study of T cell clonotyping in hematopoietic cell transplantation. Findings of the study overall: Recipient TCR diversity dropped after transplant; expanded clonotypes rose from day 30 to 180. Few recipient clonotypes overlapped donors; over 97% were de novo at given depth.

The V and J ends lost 4 bases and 6 bases, in that order; junction bases with no gene match: 4. CDR1 and CDR2 (germline): MNHEY, SVGAGI. The CDR3 covers 15 residues. Using immunoSEQ multiplex PCR, the repertoire was profiled, and TCRdb retains in-frame clones only, with some absent. The sample holds roughly 5,300 clones, around 81% seen once. The receptor comes from a male patient between 60 and 69 years old who had an allogeneic stem cell transplant, so T cells may come from the graft donor. Some clones in this sample may be carry-over from other donors' samples. Sequenced material: peripheral blood mononuclear cells, taken 100 days after allogeneic stem cell transplant. The chain uses TRBV6-5 and TRBJ2-1; TRBD2 agrees at 12 bases. As DNA, the CDR3 is TGTGCCAGCAGTTTGGGACTAGCGGGTGGCAATGAGCAGTTCTTC. Protein: CASSLGLAGGNEQFF.